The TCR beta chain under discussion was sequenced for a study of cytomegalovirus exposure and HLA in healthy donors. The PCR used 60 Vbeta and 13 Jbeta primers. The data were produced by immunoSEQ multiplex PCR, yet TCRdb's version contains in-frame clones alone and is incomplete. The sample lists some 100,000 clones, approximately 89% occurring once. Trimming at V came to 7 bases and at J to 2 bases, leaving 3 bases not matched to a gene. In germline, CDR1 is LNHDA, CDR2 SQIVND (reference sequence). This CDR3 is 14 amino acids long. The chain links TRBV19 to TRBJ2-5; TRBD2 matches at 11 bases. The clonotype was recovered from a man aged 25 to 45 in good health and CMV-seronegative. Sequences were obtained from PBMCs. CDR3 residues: CASNLAGGQETQYF. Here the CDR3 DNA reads TGTGCCAGTAACCTAGCGGGGGGACAAGAGACCCAGTACTTC. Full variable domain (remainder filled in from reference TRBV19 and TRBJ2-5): DGGITQSPKYLFRKEGQNVTLSCEQNLNHDAMYWYRQDPGQGLRLIYYSQIVNDFQKGDIAEGYSVSREKKESFPLTVTSAQKNPTAFYLCASNLAGGQETQYFGPGTRLLVL.